Following are 12 T cell receptor beta chains from one sample sequenced in a study of cytomegalovirus exposure and HLA in healthy donors. The PCR contained 60 Vbeta and 13 Jbeta primers. Produced via immunoSEQ multiplex PCR; TCRdb's table is partial and in-frame only. The sample has about 190,000 clones; about nine tenths are singletons. Specimen: PBMCs. The receptors stem from a boy under 10 years old in good health and CMV-seronegative.

The rearrangement links TRBV5-6 to TRBJ2-2; no clear D gene. V was trimmed by 2 bases and J by 6 bases, leaving 8 bases between them. The V gene's germline CDR1 is SGHDT and CDR2 YYEEEE. The CDR3 length is 13 residues. The CDR3 region has the DNA TGTGCCAGCAGCTTTCCAGTCCCCGGGGAGCTGTTTTTT. Its translation: CASSFPVPGELFF.

The rearrangement joins TRBV5-8 to TRBJ2-7; 7 nucleotides agree with TRBD1. The CDR3 has 15 residues. V dropped 4 bases and J dropped 6; count of bases not matched to a gene: 13. Germline V gene sequence: CDR1 SGHTS, CDR2 YDEGEE. The CDR3 DNA is TGTGCCAGCAGCCTGTACAGGGGCGCTCTGAGCGAGCAGTACTTC. Translating gives CASSLYRGALSEQYF.

V gene TRBV19 combines with J gene TRBJ2-3, with 8 bases identical to TRBD1. This CDR3 has 15 amino acids. The V gene end was trimmed by 5 bases and the J gene end by 3 bases; junction bases not matched to a gene: 7. The germline V gene encodes CDR1 LNHDA and CDR2 SQIVND (reference sequence). CDR3 in DNA: TGTGCCAGTAGTGGAGGACAGGGTTTGACAGATACGCAGTATTTT. Its protein is CASSGGQGLTDTQYF. The whole variable domain, filled in from reference TRBV19 and TRBJ2-3, reads DGGITQSPKYLFRKEGQNVTLSCEQNLNHDAMYWYRQDPGQGLRLIYYSQIVNDFQKGDIAEGYSVSREKKESFPLTVTSAQKNPTAFYLCASSGGQGLTDTQYFGPGTRLTVL.

V usage is TRBV28 and J usage is TRBJ2-7, with no clear D. V was cut by 5 bases and J by 2 bases, with 7 bases left in between. The CDR3 runs 12 residues. The V gene's germline CDR1 is MDHEN and CDR2 SYDVKM. The CDR3 is CASSPPAYEQYF. As DNA, the CDR3 is TGTGCCAGCAGTCCGCCAGCCTACGAGCAGTACTTC.

V usage is TRBV7-7 and J usage is TRBJ2-3; perhaps TRBD2 as D (5 bases). Deletions cut 1 base from V and 0 bases from J, with 8 bases between. Germline assignment: CDR1 SSHAT and CDR2 FNYEAQ (reference sequence). The CDR3 runs 15 residues. The CDR3 bases are TGTGCCAGCAGCTTAGGGCGGAGGAGCACAGATACGCAGTATTTT. Translated: CASSLGRRSTDTQYF.

This chain connects TRBV6-5 to TRBJ1-5, with 8 positions matching TRBD1. Germline V gives CDR1 MNHEY, CDR2 SVGAGI. The CDR3 spans 15 residues. After removal of 2 bases from V and 4 bases from J, the junction contained 4 bases not matched to a gene. CDR3 loop: CASSYNTGGNQPQHF. In DNA, the CDR3 is TGTGCCAGCAGTTACAACACAGGGGGGAATCAGCCCCAGCATTTT.

The table lists this clone with a count of one. This CDR3 reads CASSPIERYGYTF. The CDR3 region has the DNA TGTGCCAGCAGCCCCATCGAGCGCTATGGCTACACCTTC. V usage is TRBV27 and J usage is TRBJ1-2; D unresolved. Germline V CDR1 and CDR2: MNHEY, SMNVEV (reference sequence). Trimming stripped 6 bases from V and 4 bases from J, with 12 bases between. The CDR3 extends over 13 amino acids.

This sequence joins TRBV13 and TRBJ2-2; TRBD2 agrees at 16 bases. Germline trimming cut 3 bases from V and 6 bases from J; bases unmatched to any gene: 4. Germline values: CDR1 PRHDT, CDR2 FYEKMQ (reference sequence). This CDR3 contains 17 residues. As DNA, the CDR3 is TGTGCCAGCAGCTTGGGACTAGCGGGGGGGCTGTCCGGGGAGCTGTTTTTT. Translating gives CASSLGLAGGLSGELFF. The variable domain in full, completed from reference TRBV13 and TRBJ2-2, reads AAGVIQSPRHLIKEKRETATLKCYPIPRHDTVYWYQQGPGQDPQFLISFYEKMQSDKGSIPDRFSAQQFSDYHSELNMSSLELGDSALYFCASSLGLAGGLSGELFFGEGSRLTVL.

V and J are TRBV30 and TRBJ1-2, with 11 bases fitting TRBD1. Trimming took 0 bases from V and 3 from J; bases not matched to a gene: 6. Germline values: CDR1 GTSNPN, CDR2 SVGIG (reference sequence). The CDR3 is made up of 16 amino acids. In DNA, the CDR3 is TGTGCCTGGAGTGTAAGGGACAGGGGGGGGTACTATGGCTACACCTTC. Its translation is CAWSVRDRGGYYGYTF.

The rearrangement uses TRBV19 and TRBJ2-2; a weak D match, TRBD1 (6 bases). The CDR3 runs to 15 residues. Trimming shortened V by 5 bases and J by 0 bases, and 10 bases separated the two germline ends. CDR1 is LNHDA, CDR2 SQIVND, per germline (reference sequence). In DNA form, the CDR3 reads TGTGCCAGTAGTCAGGGGCTCCCGAACACCGGGGAGCTGTTTTTT. Amino acids: CASSQGLPNTGELFF.

This clone was seen a few times. The sample has other DNA sequences that encode this CDR3 too. The DNA of the CDR3 is TGTGCCAGCAGTTACCGGAGAGCAGAGTACTTC. The encoded protein is CASSYRRAEYF. This rearrangement joins TRBV6-5 to TRBJ2-7; D uncertain. Per germline, CDR1 MNHEY and CDR2 SVGAGI. This CDR3 is 11 amino acids long. V lost 2 bases and J 11 bases, leaving 10 bases between the germline ends.

This clone was detected only a few times. Other DNA sequences within the sample encode an identical CDR3. The V and J genes are TRBV30 and TRBJ1-3, with TRBD1 identical over 7 bases. The CDR3 contains 14 residues. The germline gives CDR1 GTSNPN, CDR2 SVGIG (reference sequence). V was clipped by 7 bases and J by 2 bases; unmatched bases: 8. The CDR3 reads CASSAQGAGNTIYF. CDR3 nucleotides: TGTGCCTCCTCCGCCCAGGGGGCTGGAAACACCATATATTTT.